Below, 3 T cell receptor beta chains from the same sample are listed, as sequenced in a study of blood T cell repertoires in COVID-19. Profiled with immunoSEQ multiplex PCR; TCRdb holds only in-frame clones, not every one. Seen here are about 100,000 clones, 88% observed once, and the top ten hold approximately 5.3%. Material: peripheral blood. These receptors were taken from a human donor in a cohort sampled during active COVID-19.

The gene calls are TRBV5-1 and TRBJ2-2; 13 positions match TRBD2. The CDR3 extends over 15 amino acids. The germline V gene has CDR1 SGHRS and CDR2 YFSETQ. Unmatched junction bases numbered 5, after V lost 8 bases and J lost 4 bases. CDR3 protein: CASRLAGGPTGELFF. In DNA, the CDR3 is TGCGCCAGTAGACTAGCGGGAGGCCCCACCGGGGAGCTGTTTTTT.

The chain is built from TRBV3-1 (or the pseudogene TRBV3-2) and TRBJ1-2, with 8 bases identical to TRBD1. The CDR3 extends over 15 amino acids. J lost 5 bases, V lost 4 bases, and 9 bases had no gene match. CDR1 is LGHDT, CDR2 YNNKEL, per germline (reference sequence). Here the CDR3 reads CASSPSWTGRYGYTF. In nucleotides, the CDR3 is TGTGCCAGCAGCCCTTCCTGGACAGGGAGGTATGGCTACACCTTC.

The V call is TRBV29-1, the J call TRBJ2-1; D may be TRBD2 (5 bases). Germline V CDR1 and CDR2: SQVTM, ANQGSEA. The CDR3 runs 14 residues. V was trimmed by 2 bases and J by 4 bases, leaving 12 bases between them. Written as DNA, the CDR3 is TGCAGCGTTGAATCCAGGCTAGCATACAATGAGCAGTTCTTC. It yields the protein CSVESRLAYNEQFF.